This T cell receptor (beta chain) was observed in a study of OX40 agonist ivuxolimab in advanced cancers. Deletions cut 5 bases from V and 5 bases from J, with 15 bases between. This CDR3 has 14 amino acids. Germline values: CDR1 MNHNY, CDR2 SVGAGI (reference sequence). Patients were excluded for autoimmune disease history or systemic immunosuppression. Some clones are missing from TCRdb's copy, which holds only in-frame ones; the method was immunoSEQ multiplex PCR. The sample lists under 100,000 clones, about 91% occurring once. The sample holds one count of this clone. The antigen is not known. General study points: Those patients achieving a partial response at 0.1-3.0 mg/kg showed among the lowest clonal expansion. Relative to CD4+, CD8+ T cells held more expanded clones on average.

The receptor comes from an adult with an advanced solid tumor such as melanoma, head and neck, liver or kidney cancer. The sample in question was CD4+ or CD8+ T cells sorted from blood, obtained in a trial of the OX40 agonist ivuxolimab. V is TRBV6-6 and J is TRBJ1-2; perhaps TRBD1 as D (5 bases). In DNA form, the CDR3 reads TGTGCCAGCAGTCCCCGACAGATATTTTATGGCTACACCTTC. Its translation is CASSPRQIFYGYTF.